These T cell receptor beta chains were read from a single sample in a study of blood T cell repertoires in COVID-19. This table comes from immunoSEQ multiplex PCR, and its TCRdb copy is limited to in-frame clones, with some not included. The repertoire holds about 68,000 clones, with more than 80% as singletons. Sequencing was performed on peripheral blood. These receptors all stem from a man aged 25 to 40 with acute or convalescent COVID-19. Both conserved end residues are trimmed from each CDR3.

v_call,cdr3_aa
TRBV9,ASSGQGAYEQY
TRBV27,ASSFTDRSQV
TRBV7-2,ASRPAGNYNPYEQY
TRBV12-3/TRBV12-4,ASRPLGGELF
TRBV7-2,ASSQARGQDGTQY
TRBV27,ASSPGARIETQY
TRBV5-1,ASTGQGDTGELF
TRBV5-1,ASSPGQGTGRSGELF
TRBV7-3,ASSPSAGGPGEQF
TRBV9,ASSVATGGETQY
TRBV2,ASSEALSLTGGSIYEQY
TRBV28,ASRRTSGSYEQY
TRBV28,ASSLPGQAGTEAF
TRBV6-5,ASSYSPRNNEQF
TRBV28,ATGPRGLAGSYEQY
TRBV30,ASTGGSGNTIY
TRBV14,ASSSQVTGDTQY
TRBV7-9,ASSTYRDILF
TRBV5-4,ASSLRGRSYEQY
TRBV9,ASSSRQGADTQY
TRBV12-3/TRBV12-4,ASSPTLNTEAF
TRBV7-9,ASSLAGVRTDTQY
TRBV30,AWTTGFLTSGGELF
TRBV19,ASRRVGTGELF
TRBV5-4,ASSGGQNTEAF
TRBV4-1,ASSQVAPPPVV
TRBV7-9,ASSSLKQGIETQY
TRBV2,ASSESRENEQF
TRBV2,ASRLRTSGRNEQF
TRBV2,ASSDASSYNSPLH
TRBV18,ASSPVGGLSQPQH
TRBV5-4,ASSRDRAYEQY
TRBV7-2,ASSSRGTHTDTQY